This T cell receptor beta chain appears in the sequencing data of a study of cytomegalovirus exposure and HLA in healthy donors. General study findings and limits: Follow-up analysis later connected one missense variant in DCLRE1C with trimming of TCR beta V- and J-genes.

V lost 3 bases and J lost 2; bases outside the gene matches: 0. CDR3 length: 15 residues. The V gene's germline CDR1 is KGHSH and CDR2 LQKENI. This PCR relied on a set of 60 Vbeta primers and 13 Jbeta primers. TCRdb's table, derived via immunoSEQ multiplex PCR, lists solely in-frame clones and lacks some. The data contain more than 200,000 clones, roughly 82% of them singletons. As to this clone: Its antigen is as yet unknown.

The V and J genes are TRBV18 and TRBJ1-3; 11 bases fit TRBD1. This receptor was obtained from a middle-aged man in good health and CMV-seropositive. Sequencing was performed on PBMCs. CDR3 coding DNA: TGTGCCAGCTCACCGGGACAGGGGGCTGGAAACACCATATATTTT. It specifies CASSPGQGAGNTIYF.